The next 29 T cell receptor beta chains were all read from a single sample in a study of blood T cell repertoires in COVID-19. Sequenced by immunoSEQ multiplex PCR; TCRdb stores in-frame clones only, minus some. The table includes 220,000 or so clones, 84% detected once. Sequencing was carried out using peripheral blood. These receptors all come from a young man with active or convalescent COVID-19.

The gene calls are TRBV4-1 and TRBJ1-5, with 9 nucleotides matching TRBD1. The CDR3 extends over 16 amino acids. V lost 1 base to trimming and J lost 5 bases; unmatched junction nucleotides: 6. CDR1 is MGHRA and CDR2 is YSYEKL in the germline V gene. As DNA, the CDR3 is TGCGCCAGCAGCCAAGTGGACAGGGGTGCGGATCAGCCCCAGCATTTT. It codes for CASSQVDRGADQPQHF.

CDR3 nucleotides: TGTGCCAGCAGCTATCGACAGAATGAAAAACTGTTTTTT. Its protein is CASSYRQNEKLFF. The chain combines TRBV12-3 or TRBV12-4 with TRBJ1-4; the D gene is possibly TRBD1 (5 bases). This CDR3 has 13 amino acids. Between the trimmed V and J ends, which lost 6 bases and 5 bases, there was a span of 10 bases.

The rearrangement uses TRBV11-3 and TRBJ2-1; 10 positions match TRBD1. CDR3 length: 15 amino acids. V was pared by 5 bases and J by 7 bases, with 8 bases of the junction left unmatched. In germline, CDR1 is SGHNT, CDR2 YENEEA. The CDR3 sequence is CASSPGTGEVNEQFF. The CDR3 bases are TGTGCCAGCAGCCCCGGGACAGGGGAAGTAAATGAGCAGTTCTTC.

A few counts support this clone. The chain has TRBV18 and TRBJ2-1; TRBD2 aligns across 11 bases. The CDR3 contains 16 residues. In germline, CDR1 is KGHSH, CDR2 LQKENI. The J segment lost 4 bases and the V segment lost 0 bases, leaving 2 bases of the junction unmatched. The CDR3 nucleotides read TGTGCCAGCTCACCACCCGGACTAGCGGGTTACAATGAGCAGTTCTTC. Its translation is CASSPPGLAGYNEQFF. Drawing the rest from reference TRBV18 and TRBJ2-1, the complete variable domain is NAGVMQNPRHLVRRRGQEARLRCSPMKGHSHVYWYRQLPEEGLKFMVYLQKENIIDESGMPKERFSAEFPKEGPSILRIQQVVRGDSAAYFCASSPPGLAGYNEQFFGPGTRLTVL.

The chain uses TRBV6-5 and TRBJ1-6; no clear D. The germline V and J ends were trimmed by 8 bases and 12 bases, with 17 bases remaining between them. The CDR3 is 13 amino acids. Germline V gives CDR1 MNHEY, CDR2 SVGAGI. The CDR3 reads CASWDRRDRPLHF. For the CDR3, the DNA is TGTGCCAGCTGGGATAGGAGGGATAGACCCCTCCACTTT.

The chain couples TRBV7-6 to TRBJ2-5; 10 nucleotides align to TRBD2. The CDR3 consists of 15 residues. V lost 1 base to trimming and J lost 7 bases; unmatched junction nucleotides: 6. Germline CDR1 is SGHVS and CDR2 is FNYEAQ. CDR3 sequence (DNA): TGTGCCAGCAGCTTAGTAACTAGCGGGGCCGCGACCCAGTACTTC. This gives the protein CASSLVTSGAATQYF.

The chain is built from TRBV2 and TRBJ2-5; D is perhaps TRBD2 (6 bases). CDR1 and CDR2 from the germline V gene are SNHLY and FYNNEI. The V end was cut by 6 bases, the J end by 5 bases, with 13 bases between. This CDR3 is built from 13 residues. In nucleotides, the CDR3 is TGTGCCAGCAGGGGGGACTCGTGGGAGACCCAGTACTTC. This encodes CASRGDSWETQYF. The full variable domain, its missing parts supplied by reference TRBV2 and TRBJ2-5, is EPEVTQTPSHQVTQMGQEVILRCVPISNHLYFYWYRQILGQKVEFLVSFYNNEISEKSEIFDDQFSVERPDGSNFTLKIRSTKLEDSAMYFCASRGDSWETQYFGPGTRLLVL.

The V gene is TRBV19, the J gene TRBJ1-5; D unclear. Germline V CDR1 and CDR2: LNHDA, SQIVND (reference sequence). The CDR3 covers 14 residues. The V end lost 5 bases, the J end lost 1 base, and 9 bases lay between the germline ends. The CDR3 region has the DNA TGTGCCAGTAGTCCTCAGATAAGCAATCAGCCCCAGCATTTT. Its translation: CASSPQISNQPQHF.

V gene TRBV20-1 combines with J gene TRBJ1-2, with D tentatively TRBD1 (6 bases). From germline, CDR1 is DFQATT and CDR2 SNEGSKA (reference sequence). V was clipped by 3 bases and J by 8 bases, with 16 bases between them. The CDR3 has 13 residues. The CDR3 DNA sequence: TGCAGTGCTAGTCTGGGAGGGGGGGTCGGCTACACCTTC. This gives the protein CSASLGGGVGYTF.

The sample holds one count of this clone. This sequence joins TRBV6-5 and TRBJ2-7; 10 positions agree with TRBD2. CDR1 and CDR2 (germline): MNHEY, SVGAGI. Germline trimming cut 6 bases from V and 2 bases from J; bases unmatched to any gene: 7. The CDR3 totals 15 residues. DNA of the CDR3: TGTGCCAGCAGCTCTAGCGGGAGAGGTACCTACGAGCAGTACTTC. This codes for CASSSSGRGTYEQYF.

The chain joins TRBV12-3 or TRBV12-4 to TRBJ1-2; no clear D gene. The CDR3 consists of 12 residues. The V and J ends lost 6 bases and 0 bases respectively, with 5 bases between them. This chain's CDR3 is CASSQSNYGYTF. In nucleotides, the CDR3 is TGTGCCAGCAGCCAGTCTAACTATGGCTACACCTTC.

The gene calls are TRBV28 and TRBJ1-2; TRBD1 matches 8 bases. CDR3 length: 12 residues. The germline gives CDR1 MDHEN, CDR2 SYDVKM. With V trimmed by 5 bases and J by 7 bases, 3 bases remained unmatched. CDR3 sequence reads: CASSRDRGGYTF. The CDR3 nucleotides read TGTGCCAGCAGTCGTGACAGGGGTGGCTACACCTTC.

The chain is built from TRBV4-1 and TRBJ2-2, with 12 bases that match TRBD2. V lost 2 bases to trimming and J lost 4 bases; unmatched junction nucleotides: 5. The length of the CDR3 is 17 residues. Germline loops: CDR1 MGHRA, CDR2 YSYEKL. The DNA of the CDR3 is TGCGCCAGCAGCCAAAATCTAGCGGGGGGGCCCACCGGGGAGCTGTTTTTT. This gives the protein CASSQNLAGGPTGELFF.

The sample holds one count of this clone. The chain has TRBV12-5 and TRBJ1-5; the D is unclear. CDR3 length equals 14 residues. The V gene lost 0 bases and the J gene lost 2 bases, with 5 bases spanning the gap. Germline CDR1 LGHNT, CDR2 FRNRAP. CDR3 coding DNA: TGTGCTAGTGGTTTGGTAACTTGCAATCAGCCCCAGCATTTT. This sequence encodes CASGLVTCNQPQHF.

The rearrangement uses TRBV10-2 and TRBJ1-5, with a possible D match to TRBD1 (5 bases). CDR1 WSHSY and CDR2 SAAADI come from the germline V gene. Trimming pared 2 bases from V and 10 bases from J, leaving 15 bases between. This CDR3 is 14 amino acids long. In DNA, the CDR3 is TGCGCCAGCAGTGAGGCAGGCCTCAGGGTACCCCAGCATTTT. Its protein is CASSEAGLRVPQHF.

This clone was detected once. This chain links TRBV7-9 with TRBJ1-2, with D perhaps TRBD1 (6 bases). V was cut by 8 bases and J by 4 bases, with 20 bases left in between. This CDR3 contains 15 residues. From germline, CDR1 is SEHNR and CDR2 FQNEAQ (reference sequence). This chain's CDR3 is CASVAGTTLFYGYTF. The CDR3 bases are TGTGCCAGCGTCGCCGGGACAACCCTCTTCTATGGCTACACCTTC.

This clone showed up just a few times. The gene calls are TRBV3-1 (or the pseudogene TRBV3-2) and TRBJ1-2, with a tentative D call TRBD1 (5 bases). The CDR3 loop spans 14 amino acids. Trimming left V 1 base short and J 13 bases short, with 19 bases between. The germline V gene has CDR1 LGHDT and CDR2 YNNKEL (reference sequence). CDR3 protein: CASSQGFSAQGPTF. The CDR3 DNA reads TGTGCCAGCAGCCAAGGATTCTCCGCTCAGGGCCCCACCTTC.

In this sample, this clone turned up once. The chain's CDR3 is CASSLIVAGGGEQYF. In DNA form, the CDR3 reads TGTGCCAGCAGCTTGATAGTAGCGGGAGGAGGCGAGCAGTACTTC. V gene TRBV7-2 combines with J gene TRBJ2-7; 10 nucleotides line up with TRBD2. Germline V gives CDR1 SGHTA, CDR2 FQGNSA. After removal of 3 bases from V and 6 bases from J, the junction contained 8 bases not matched to a gene. The CDR3 sequence is 15 residues long. The full variable domain, in which reference TRBV7-2 and TRBJ2-7 provide the parts outside the CDR3, is GAGVSQSPSNKVTEKGKDVELRCDPISGHTALYWYRQSLGQGLEFLIYFQGNSAPDKSGLPSDRFSAERTGGSVSTLTIQRTQQEDSAVYLCASSLIVAGGGEQYFGPGTRLTVT.

CDR3 nucleotides: TGCGCCAGCAGTTCTTGGGAGCGGACCCCGGCGGCTGAAGCTTTCTTT. This sequence encodes CASSSWERTPAAEAFF. The chain uses TRBV5-1 and TRBJ1-1; D gene uncertain. The CDR3 extends over 16 amino acids. Looked up from germline, CDR1 is SGHRS and CDR2 is YFSETQ. V dropped 5 bases and J dropped 6 bases, with 23 bases sitting between them.

J is TRBJ2-2 and V is TRBV18, with a possible D match to TRBD1 (5 bases). In germline, CDR1 is KGHSH, CDR2 LQKENI. The CDR3 totals 16 residues. V was shortened by 0 bases and J by 0 bases, with 8 bases between the two germline ends. DNA of the CDR3: TGTGCCAGCTCACCACCTGGGGCAGCGAACACCGGGGAGCTGTTTTTT. This gives the protein CASSPPGAANTGELFF.

The rearrangement uses TRBV19 and TRBJ1-5, with D possibly matching TRBD1 (5 bases). V lost 4 bases to trimming and J lost 3 bases, with 10 bases between them. Germline CDR1 reads LNHDA; CDR2 reads SQIVND (reference sequence). CDR3 size: 14 residues. The CDR3 region has the DNA TGTGCCAGTAGTAGGACACAAAACAATCAGCCCCAGCATTTT. It translates to CASSRTQNNQPQHF.

The CDR3 DNA reads as TGCGCCAGCAGCTTGGTCCCGGAGTCACCCCTCCACTTT. As protein: CASSLVPESPLHF. The chain carries TRBV5-1 and TRBJ1-6; D remains ambiguous. V lost 0 bases and J 10 bases, leaving 8 bases between the germline ends. CDR1 is SGHRS, CDR2 YFSETQ, per germline. CDR3 size: 13 residues.

The genes are TRBV21-1 and TRBJ2-3; the DNA was not compared with TRBD2, the D call given in the table. TRBV21-1 is described as a pseudogene. This CDR3 spans 17 amino acids. The CDR3 nucleotides read TGTGCCAGCAGCCTCCAAGGGCCCGGGGACTACACAGATACGCAGTATTTT. Protein: CASSLQGPGDYTDTQYF.

The V and J genes are TRBV11-2 and TRBJ2-7, with TRBD2 matching 10 bases. Germline V gene data show CDR1 as SGHAT and CDR2 as FQNNGV. J lost 0 bases, V lost 5 bases, and 16 bases had no gene match. The CDR3 is made up of 19 amino acids. CDR3 sequence (DNA): TGTGCCAGCAGCCGACCTGTCACAACCACTAGCGGGATCTCCTACGAGCAGTACTTC. It specifies CASSRPVTTTSGISYEQYF. The whole variable domain, remainder taken from reference TRBV11-2 and TRBJ2-7, is EAGVAQSPRYKIIEKRQSVAFWCNPISGHATLYWYQQILGQGPKLLIQFQNNGVVDDSQLPKDRFSAERLKGVDSTLKIQPAKLEDSAVYLCASSRPVTTTSGISYEQYFGPGTRLTVT.

CDR3 sequence reads: CASSQTSSYNEQFF. CDR3 nucleotide sequence: TGTGCCAGCAGCCAGACTAGCTCCTACAATGAGCAGTTCTTC. This chain connects TRBV6-2 or TRBV6-3 to TRBJ2-1; tentative D call: TRBD2 (6 bases). The CDR3 covers 14 residues. CDR1 is MNHEY and CDR2 is SVGEGT in the germline V gene. V lost 6 bases to trimming and J lost 0 bases, with 9 bases between them.

The rearrangement links TRBV19 to TRBJ2-2; tentative D call: TRBD1 (6 bases). This CDR3 region has 15 residues. The V end was cut by 3 bases, the J end by 0 bases, with 8 bases between. Germline CDR1 and CDR2: LNHDA and SQIVND (reference sequence). Here the CDR3 DNA reads TGTGCCAGTAGTATCGACAGGACGAACACCGGGGAGCTGTTTTTT. Translated: CASSIDRTNTGELFF.

On this clone: The same CDR3 also results from other DNA sequences found in this sample. The chain has TRBV2 and TRBJ1-6; 10 bases agree with TRBD1. The V gene end was trimmed by 5 bases and the J gene end by 9 bases; junction bases not matched to a gene: 4. The CDR3 is 14 amino acids. Germline CDR1 is SNHLY and CDR2 is FYNNEI. The CDR3 bases are TGTGCCAGCAGTTTAGACAGGGGGCGTTCACCCCTCCACTTT. Translation gives CASSLDRGRSPLHF.

The chain is built from TRBV11-3 and TRBJ2-3; D perhaps matches TRBD2 (6 bases). Germline CDR1 is SGHNT and CDR2 is YENEEA. The V gene lost 5 bases and the J gene lost 6 bases, with 18 bases spanning the gap. The length of the CDR3 is 15 residues. CDR3: CASSVTGVPRDTQYF. DNA of the CDR3: TGTGCCAGCAGCGTCACGGGGGTTCCTAGGGATACGCAGTATTTT.

The chain couples TRBV15 to TRBJ1-5, with a weak D call TRBD1 (5 bases). The CDR3 contains 17 residues. Germline V gene lookup returns CDR1 LNHNV and CDR2 YYDKDF (reference sequence). The V end was cut by 1 base, the J end by 4 bases, with 17 bases between. This chain's CDR3 is CATSRAITGTANQPQHF. The CDR3 nucleotides read TGTGCCACCAGCAGAGCGATTACCGGGACTGCGAATCAGCCCCAGCATTTT.